These 10 T cell receptor beta chains originate from one sample sequenced in a study of blood T cell repertoires in COVID-19. The method was immunoSEQ multiplex PCR; TCRdb's version includes in-frame clones alone and lacks a portion of them. The sample shows about 110,000 clones, 55% to 75% of them seen only once. Sequenced material: peripheral blood. The receptors here all came from a human donor with acute or convalescent COVID-19. The donor label of this sample is uncertain.

The genes are TRBV11-2 and TRBJ2-5, with TRBD1 as a possible D gene (6 bases). The CDR3 runs 15 residues. Between the trimmed V and J ends, which lost 4 bases and 5 bases, there was a span of 17 bases. Germline values: CDR1 SGHAT, CDR2 FQNNGV. CDR3 in amino acids: CASSSTPQGVETQYF. The CDR3 DNA follows: TGTGCCAGCAGCTCCACCCCACAGGGCGTCGAGACCCAGTACTTC.

This clone showed up just a few times. The genes are TRBV27 and TRBJ2-7; TRBD1 aligns across 12 bases. Losses at the gene ends were 5 bases for V and 2 bases for J; bases not matched to a gene: 1. Germline CDR1 and CDR2: MNHEY and SMNVEV (reference sequence). This CDR3 has 14 amino acids. Here the CDR3 reads CASSGTGGPYEQYF. The CDR3 region has the DNA TGTGCCAGCAGTGGGACAGGGGGCCCCTACGAGCAGTACTTC.

V usage is TRBV18 and J usage is TRBJ2-5, with a possible D match to TRBD2 (5 bases). V dropped 0 bases and J dropped 4 bases, with 9 bases sitting between them. Germline V gene lookup returns CDR1 KGHSH and CDR2 LQKENI. The CDR3 extends over 14 amino acids. The CDR3 DNA reads as TGTGCCAGCTCACCACCAAGACTAAGAGAGACCCAGTACTTC. This sequence encodes CASSPPRLRETQYF.

The CDR3 nucleotides read TGTGCCAGCAGCCAATGGGACAGGGTACAGACCCAGTACTTC. Its protein product is CASSQWDRVQTQYF. This chain joins TRBV14 and TRBJ2-5; TRBD1 matches at 9 bases. J lost 6 bases, V lost 2 bases, and 4 bases had no gene match. This CDR3 has 14 amino acids. CDR1 is SGHDN, CDR2 FVKESK, per germline.

The rearrangement uses TRBV7-6 and TRBJ1-5; no clear D gene. CDR3 length: 13 residues. V was pared by 2 bases and J by 3 bases, with 5 bases between. In germline, CDR1 is SGHVS, CDR2 FNYEAQ. The CDR3 coding sequence is TGTGCCAGCAGCTTAACAGACAATCAGCCCCAGCATTTT. The encoded protein is CASSLTDNQPQHF.

A few counts support this clone. The chain is built from TRBV24-1 and TRBJ2-3; 7 bases are a match to TRBD2. The CDR3 covers 14 residues. V dropped 7 bases and J dropped 6; count of bases not matched to a gene: 9. The V gene's germline CDR1 is KGHDR and CDR2 SFDVKD. The CDR3 nucleotides read TGTGCCACCAGCGGGACTACCCTGGTGGATACGCAGTATTTT. It is translated as CATSGTTLVDTQYF.

V usage is TRBV10-1 and J usage is TRBJ2-1; TRBD2 matches at 7 bases. This CDR3 has 14 amino acids. The trim removed 3 bases at V and 6 bases at J, leaving 5 bases unmatched. Germline CDR1 is WNHNN and CDR2 is SYGVQD (reference sequence). DNA for the CDR3: TGCGCCAGCAGTGAAACACCGGGGGGCAATGAGCAGTTCTTC. It is translated as CASSETPGGNEQFF.

This rearrangement joins TRBV29-1 to TRBJ2-3; maybe TRBD2 (5 bases). Trimming left V 7 bases short and J 7 bases short, with 24 bases between. The germline V gene has CDR1 SQVTM and CDR2 ANQGSEA. This CDR3 comprises 15 residues. The CDR3 region is CSGGPHPGVSYTQYF. The CDR3 region has the DNA TGCAGCGGCGGACCTCATCCCGGGGTTTCATATACGCAGTATTTT.

V is TRBV13 and J is TRBJ1-6, with D hard to call. V was trimmed by 2 bases and J by 7 bases, leaving 6 bases between them. Germline CDR1 is PRHDT and CDR2 is FYEKMQ (reference sequence). The CDR3 extends over 13 amino acids. CDR3 region: CASSLRENSPLHF. DNA of the CDR3: TGTGCCAGCAGCTTACGCGAAAATTCACCCCTCCACTTT.

The CDR3 spells CASSLGQTGASGNTIYF. The DNA of the CDR3 is TGCGCCAGCAGCTTGGGTCAGACAGGAGCCTCTGGAAACACCATATATTTT. The genes are TRBV5-1 and TRBJ1-3; perhaps TRBD1 as D (6 bases). The CDR3 sequence is 17 residues long. V lost 0 bases and J lost 0, with 13 bases in between. Germline assignment: CDR1 SGHRS and CDR2 YFSETQ.